Below, one T cell receptor beta chain is given with its context. Trimming at V came to 6 bases and at J to 7 bases, leaving 8 bases not matched to a gene. Germline V CDR1 and CDR2: MNHEY, SVGAGI. This CDR3 has 14 amino acids. The data belong to a study of control samples from healthy donors and cancer patients. The protocol was immunoSEQ multiplex PCR, while the TCRdb copy is restricted to in-frame clones and leaves out a portion. The sample lists roughly 120,000 clones; around 88% were seen once. This chain links TRBV6-5 with TRBJ1-4; 7 nucleotides align to TRBD1. The sequencing input was blood. This TCR was sampled from a man between 35 and 55 years old in good health. CDR3 protein: CASSRQGLFEKLFF. In DNA, the CDR3 is TGTGCCAGCAGCCGACAGGGACTTTTTGAAAAACTGTTTTTT.